This record covers a single T cell receptor (beta chain). What it binds is unknown. This sample is drawn from a study of early T cells in non-severe SARS-CoV-2 infection. Study-level information: Chains stayed unpaired after sequencing of bulk RNA from unsorted whole blood. Regarding the study as a whole: Anti-spike CD8 specificities were favored by VDJdb matching, whose results missed private and CD4 specificities.

Attachment of unique molecular identifiers was made to individual cDNA molecules. TCRdb fed the 5' RACE reads into MiXCR, producing one record per CDR3 protein. The data show about 53,000 distinct CDR3 sequences, with 12% seen just once and approximately 2.5% held by the top ten. V lost 5 bases, J lost 7 bases, and 6 bases stayed unmatched. This CDR3 comprises 13 residues. Germline loops: CDR1 SGHVS, CDR2 FQNEAQ. The receptor was derived from an adult who was a healthcare worker with PCR-confirmed SARS-CoV-2 infection or an uninfected control (not recorded which). The chain recombines TRBV7-8 with TRBJ2-7; TRBD1 agrees at 9 bases. The input for sequencing was whole blood, taken at baseline. CDR3 coding DNA: TGTGCCAGCAGCCCCGGGACAGGGTGGGAGCAGTACTTC. Encoded protein: CASSPGTGWEQYF.